Listed below are T cell receptor beta chains from one sample, sequenced in a study of cytomegalovirus exposure and HLA in healthy donors. Repertoires were generated with immunoSEQ multiplex PCR, while TCRdb's copy carries only in-frame clones and drops some. The sample shows about 160,000 clones, 70% to 85% of them seen only once. The sample was PBMCs. Every receptor here comes from a man aged 40-50 years in good health and CMV-seronegative. The CDR3 runs from the conserved cysteine through the conserved F or W. The order of the fields is V gene, clone size, D gene, CDR3 length, J gene, CDR3 protein, CDR3 DNA. D genes are given only for firm matches. The size of a clone is reported for some rows only, either as once, few or many, or as a class for expanded clones.

>TRBV20-1|.|.|10|TRBJ1-4
CSARLDSQLF
TGCAGTGCTAGATTGGACAGCCAACTTTTT
>TRBV5-8|few|TRBD1|15|TRBJ1-5
CASSLEGAPNQPQHF
TGTGCCAGCAGCTTGGAGGGGGCTCCAAATCAGCCCCAGCATTTT
>TRBV14|.|.|13|TRBJ1-6
CATSRSSNSPLHF
TGTGCCACCTCCCGGAGCAGTAATTCACCCCTCCACTTT
>TRBV9|.|.|15|TRBJ2-5
CASSVGGLREETQYF
TGTGCCAGCAGCGTAGGAGGTTTGAGGGAAGAGACCCAGTACTTC
>TRBV5-1|.|TRBD1|16|TRBJ1-2
CASSSAGGIEWNGYTF
TGCGCCAGCAGTTCGGCAGGGGGCATAGAGTGGAATGGCTACACCTTC
>TRBV18|.|TRBD1|14|TRBJ1-2
CASSPIQGKYGYTF
TGTGCCAGCTCACCTATACAGGGGAAGTATGGCTACACCTTC
>TRBV2|.|TRBD2|15|TRBJ2-7
CASRPTSGAALEQYF
TGTGCCAGCAGGCCCACTAGCGGCGCGGCCCTCGAGCAGTACTTC
>TRBV15|.|.|17|TRBJ2-5
CATSRDSSGTGQETQYF
TGTGCCACCAGCAGAGATTCTAGCGGGACAGGCCAAGAGACCCAGTACTTC
>TRBV13|.|.|16|TRBJ2-1
CASSRGGPSSYNEQFF
TGTGCCAGCAGCCGCGGGGGCCCGAGCTCCTACAATGAGCAGTTCTTC
>TRBV27|.|TRBD1|19|TRBJ1-4
CASRKSRDRGPRANEKLFF
TGTGCCAGCAGAAAGAGCCGGGACAGGGGGCCTAGGGCTAATGAAAAACTGTTTTTT
>TRBV7-2|.|TRBD1|14|TRBJ1-6
CASNIGQAQDTLHF
TGTGCCAGCAACATTGGACAGGCCCAAGACACCCTCCACTTT
>TRBV4-2|once|TRBD2|16|TRBJ2-3
CASSQDFAGGTDTQYF
TGTGCCAGCAGCCAAGATTTCGCGGGGGGCACAGATACGCAGTATTTT
>TRBV30|.|.|13|TRBJ1-5
CAWSFGGKQPQHF
TGTGCCTGGAGTTTCGGGGGAAAACAGCCCCAGCATTTT
>TRBV2|.|.|13|TRBJ2-3
CASSEALRDTQYF
TGTGCCAGCAGTGAAGCGCTTAGAGATACGCAGTATTTT
>TRBV10-3|.|.|13|TRBJ2-3
CAIRGGLADTQYF
TGTGCCATCAGGGGGGGGCTGGCAGATACGCAGTATTTT
>TRBV2|.|.|14|TRBJ1-3
CASSGYGAGNTIYF
TGTGCCAGCAGTGGGTACGGAGCAGGAAACACCATATATTTT
>TRBV9|.|.|15|TRBJ1-2
CASSVGWGRGYGYTF
TGTGCCAGCAGCGTAGGATGGGGCCGTGGCTATGGCTACACCTTC
>TRBV6-5|.|.|12|TRBJ2-5
CASNRDGETQYF
TGTGCCAGCAACAGGGACGGGGAGACCCAGTACTTC
>TRBV7-8|.|.|18|TRBJ1-1
CASSLAAGSEGRDTEAFF
TGTGCCAGCAGCTTAGCTGCGGGTTCGGAGGGGCGGGACACTGAAGCTTTCTTT
>TRBV16|.|.|16|TRBJ1-4
CASSQSLAGKREKLFF
TGTGCCAGCAGCCAATCGTTGGCAGGGAAACGGGAAAAACTGTTTTTT
>TRBV7-8|.|TRBD1|18|TRBJ2-2
CASSLRTRTGGDTGELFF
TGTGCCAGCAGCTTAAGGACTAGGACAGGGGGAGATACCGGGGAGCTGTTTTTT
>TRBV10-1|.|TRBD1|14|TRBJ1-1
CARQGVGVNTEAFF
TGCGCCAGACAGGGGGTCGGGGTGAACACTGAAGCTTTCTTT
>TRBV5-1|.|TRBD1|16|TRBJ2-7
CASSSTGGGLGNEQYF
TGCGCCAGCAGCTCCACAGGGGGCGGGCTTGGGAACGAGCAGTACTTC
>TRBV29-1|.|TRBD1|14|TRBJ1-1
CSVERAGQGAGAFF
TGCAGCGTTGAAAGAGCCGGACAGGGAGCTGGAGCTTTCTTT
>TRBV5-1|.|TRBD2|15|TRBJ2-2
CASSLSGAGTGELFF
TGCGCCAGCAGCTTGAGCGGGGCCGGCACCGGGGAGCTGTTTTTT
>TRBV6-6|.|TRBD2|15|TRBJ2-2
CASSSAGGNTGELFF
TGTGCCAGCAGCTCGGCGGGGGGAAACACCGGGGAGCTGTTTTTT
>TRBV6-5|few|.|15|TRBJ2-1
CASSNGRDGGNEQFF
TGTGCCAGCAGCAATGGCAGGGATGGCGGCAATGAGCAGTTCTTC
>TRBV6-4|.|TRBD1|15|TRBJ2-3
CASSAGTGGTDTQYF
TGTGCCAGCAGTGCCGGGACAGGGGGCACAGATACGCAGTATTTT
>TRBV12-5|.|.|15|TRBJ1-6
CASGLVLRDNSPLHF
TGTGCTAGTGGTTTGGTACTGAGGGATAATTCACCCCTCCACTTT
>TRBV6-6|.|.|14|TRBJ1-5
CASSPSGYWRPQHF
TGTGCCAGCAGTCCCTCGGGGTACTGGCGGCCCCAGCATTTT
>TRBV27|.|.|16|TRBJ1-5
CASRVGEGERSQPQHF
TGTGCCAGCAGGGTAGGGGAGGGGGAAAGGAGTCAGCCCCAGCATTTT
>TRBV6-1|.|TRBD1|13|TRBJ2-1
CASISGGNNEQFF
TGTGCCAGCATCTCAGGGGGAAACAATGAGCAGTTCTTC
>TRBV10-3|.|TRBD1|16|TRBJ2-1
CAISDPPKQGAYEQFF
TGTGCCATCAGTGACCCCCCGAAACAGGGGGCCTATGAGCAGTTCTTC
>TRBV5-6|.|TRBD1|14|TRBJ2-7
CASSFGTGSYEQYF
TGTGCCAGCAGCTTTGGGACAGGGAGCTACGAGCAGTACTTC
>TRBV28|.|.|14|TRBJ1-4
CASSLGGLDEKLFF
TGTGCCAGCAGTTTAGGGGGCTTGGATGAAAAACTGTTTTTT
>TRBV23-1|.|.|17|TRBJ2-7
CASSQSSTGDHWDEQYF
TGCGCCAGCAGTCAATCATCGACAGGCGACCACTGGGACGAGCAGTACTTC
>TRBV7-8|.|.|15|TRBJ1-5
CASSPRVSSNQPQHF
TGTGCCAGCAGCCCCCGGGTCAGTAGCAATCAGCCCCAGCATTTT
>TRBV6-1|once|.|17|TRBJ2-5
CASSEAALGQYQETQYF
TGTGCCAGCAGTGAAGCAGCGTTAGGACAGTACCAAGAGACCCAGTACTTC
>TRBV27|.|.|14|TRBJ2-7
CASSSDDRTYEQYF
TGTGCCAGCAGTTCAGACGACAGGACCTACGAGCAGTACTTC
>TRBV28|.|.|13|TRBJ1-5
CASSFRPSGPQHF
TGTGCCAGCAGTTTTCGGCCCTCGGGACCCCAGCATTTT
>TRBV4-1|.|.|13|TRBJ1-2
CASIGMGGYGYTF
TGCGCCAGCATAGGAATGGGGGGCTATGGCTACACCTTC
>TRBV7-2|.|.|13|TRBJ2-1
CASSLVGGTEQFF
TGTGCCAGCAGCTTAGTAGGGGGAACTGAGCAGTTCTTC
>TRBV5-1|.|.|15|TRBJ2-5
CASSTGTPMVGNQYF
TGCGCCAGCAGCACCGGGACACCTATGGTTGGGAACCAGTACTTC
>TRBV13|.|.|16|TRBJ2-3
CASSQRETRFTDTQYF
TGTGCCAGCAGCCAACGTGAGACTAGATTCACAGATACGCAGTATTTT
>TRBV10-3|.|TRBD1|17|TRBJ2-7
CAISELSRDSASYEQYF
TGTGCCATCAGTGAGCTAAGCCGGGACAGCGCTTCCTACGAGCAGTACTTC
>TRBV4-3|few|TRBD1|15|TRBJ1-2
CASSQGTGGNYGYTF
TGCGCCAGCAGCCAGGGGACAGGAGGCAACTATGGCTACACCTTC
>TRBV19|once|TRBD1|17|TRBJ1-1
CASSILDGQGGHTEAFF
TGTGCCAGTAGTATCCTCGATGGACAGGGGGGGCACACTGAAGCTTTCTTT
>TRBV12-5|.|TRBD2|15|TRBJ2-7
CASEDSGGRAYEQYF
TGTGCTAGTGAAGATAGCGGGGGAAGGGCCTACGAGCAGTACTTC
>TRBV4-2|.|.|17|TRBJ1-3
CASSQESGIFTGNTIYF
TGTGCCAGCAGCCAAGAGTCAGGGATCTTTACGGGAAACACCATATATTTT
>TRBV7-3|.|.|13|TRBJ2-7
CASSSGVSYEQYF
TGTGCCAGCAGCTCAGGTGTTTCCTACGAGCAGTACTTC
>TRBV5-6|.|TRBD1|16|TRBJ1-3
CASRLGTGGSGNTIYF
TGTGCCAGCAGACTGGGGACAGGAGGAAGTGGAAACACCATATATTTT
>TRBV7-2|once|TRBD1|16|TRBJ2-3
CASSLGGKGAGDTQYF
TGTGCCAGCAGCTTAGGCGGAAAGGGGGCAGGGGATACGCAGTATTTT
>TRBV11-2|.|.|14|TRBJ2-3
CASSYTGSTDTQYF
TGTGCCAGCAGCTACACAGGTAGCACAGATACGCAGTATTTT
>TRBV7-9|.|TRBD1|14|TRBJ2-7
CASSPGTGVYEQYF
TGTGCCAGCAGCCCCGGGACAGGGGTATACGAGCAGTACTTC
>TRBV28|.|.|15|TRBJ1-1
CASSSPQGRGTEAFF
TGTGCCAGCAGTTCCCCTCAGGGGAGAGGGACTGAAGCTTTCTTT
>TRBV6-6|.|TRBD2|14|TRBJ2-5
CASKGGGAGETQYF
TGTGCCAGCAAAGGCGGGGGGGCCGGGGAGACCCAGTACTTC
>TRBV7-7|.|TRBD2|16|TRBJ2-2
CASSSGLAGNTGELFF
TGTGCTAGCAGCTCAGGACTAGCGGGGAACACCGGGGAGCTGTTTTTT